The 27 T cell receptor beta chains reported below all come from one sample, sequenced in a study of brain metastases from non-small cell lung cancer (dated by TCRdb to the late 2010s). Library preparation employed the immunoSEQ multiplex PCR assay. Entries here come from immuneACCESS through TCRdb and include only in-frame sequences with V and J called. Some clones fail to appear in such tables; in the studies checked, an unresolved V gene covers under half of the shortfall, and the cause of the remainder is unknown. The table for this sample lists around 3,000 clones; around 88% of them were counted only once. The ten top clones hold 6.5% to 8.5% of the sample. Sequencing was done on a sample of primary lung tumor tissue. Per the publication, the cell subset or site label means: primary lung tumor paired with brain metastasis. Source of these receptors: a donor at least 40 years old with non-small cell lung cancer.

This clone was detected a few times. The chain is built from TRBV10-3 and TRBJ2-6; D is perhaps TRBD2 (6 bases). The CDR3 is 14 amino acids. Per the germline V gene, CDR1 is ENHRY and CDR2 is SYGVKD. The V gene lost 7 bases and the J gene lost 4 bases, with 11 bases spanning the gap. The CDR3 bases are TGTGCCATCATGGAGGGATCCGGGGCCAACGTCCTGACTTTC. Translation gives CAIMEGSGANVLTF.

V gene TRBV3-1 (or the pseudogene TRBV3-2) combines with J gene TRBJ2-6; D remains ambiguous. Germline assignment: CDR1 LGHDT and CDR2 YNNKEL (reference sequence). Trimming removed 5 bases from V and 1 base from J, with 3 bases in between. The CDR3 runs 13 residues. The CDR3, as DNA: TGTGCCAGCAGCATTTCTGGGGCCAACGTCCTGACTTTC. It specifies CASSISGANVLTF.

This chain connects TRBV20-1 to TRBJ1-3; D not certain. Trimming took off 3 bases at V and 9 bases at J, with 9 bases between the two ends. The CDR3 contains 11 residues. Germline-derived CDR1 and CDR2 are DFQATT and SNEGSKA (reference sequence). CDR3 residues: CSARVQGTIYF. The CDR3, as DNA: TGCAGTGCTAGGGTACAAGGCACCATATATTTT.

This clone was seen a few times. The same CDR3 can be traced to other DNA sequences in this sample. CDR3 loop: CASSQDPGTGANVLTF. In nucleotides, the CDR3 is TGCGCCAGCAGCCAAGATCCGGGGACTGGGGCCAACGTCCTGACTTTC. V is TRBV4-3 and J is TRBJ2-6, with D possibly being TRBD2 (5 bases). This CDR3 comprises 16 residues. Trimming took 0 bases from V and 2 from J, leaving 8 bases between them. Germline CDR1 reads LGHNA; CDR2 reads YSLEER.

The gene calls are TRBV6-6 and TRBJ2-7; D unresolved. V was pared by 2 bases and J by 0 bases, with 5 bases between. The CDR3 is 13 residues long. In germline, CDR1 is MNHNY, CDR2 SVGAGI (reference sequence). The CDR3 is CASSYHDSYEQYF. The CDR3 nucleotides are TGTGCCAGCAGTTACCACGACTCCTACGAGCAGTACTTC.

V usage is TRBV25-1 and J usage is TRBJ1-1; D uncertain. V lost 3 bases and J lost 8, with 13 bases in between. Germline V gives CDR1 MGHDK, CDR2 SYGVNS. This CDR3 region has 13 residues. CDR3 nucleotide sequence: TGTGCCAGCAGTGACGGCAGGCGCGGCGAAGCTTTCTTT. Translation gives CASSDGRRGEAFF.

This clone came up once. J is TRBJ1-3 and V is TRBV6-5; D is uncertain. With 6 bases removed from V and 7 bases from J, the gap between germline ends came to 16 bases. This CDR3 comprises 14 residues. The germline V gene encodes CDR1 MNHEY and CDR2 SVGAGI. CDR3 in DNA: TGTGCCAGCAGGCCCTCAAGGGCCGGGAACACCATATATTTT. Translation gives CASRPSRAGNTIYF.

The chain carries TRBV7-6 and TRBJ1-5, with no clear D. The CDR3 spans 15 residues. Per the germline V gene, CDR1 is SGHVS and CDR2 is FNYEAQ. The V gene lost 3 bases and the J gene lost 6 bases, with 15 bases spanning the gap. CDR3 in amino acids: CASSFQSGRGQPQHF. Here the CDR3 DNA reads TGTGCCAGCAGCTTCCAGAGTGGCCGGGGTCAGCCCCAGCATTTT. The full variable domain, in which reference TRBV7-6 and TRBJ1-5 provide the parts outside the CDR3, is GAGVSQSPRYKVTKRGQDVALRCDPISGHVSLYWYRQALGQGPEFLTYFNYEAQQDKSGLPNDRFSAERPEGSISTLTIQRTEQRDSAMYRCASSFQSGRGQPQHFGDGTRLSIL.

This chain connects TRBV5-6 to TRBJ2-4, with 7 bases fitting TRBD1. V was clipped by 3 bases and J by 0 bases; unmatched bases: 6. Germline V gene data show CDR1 as SGHDT and CDR2 as YYEEEE. The CDR3 has 16 residues. CDR3 residues: CASSWYRGSAKNIQYF. CDR3 nucleotides: TGTGCCAGCAGCTGGTACAGGGGATCAGCCAAAAACATTCAGTACTTC.

This chain uses TRBV15 with TRBJ2-5; D is ambiguous. There are 15 residues in the CDR3. Per the germline V gene, CDR1 is LNHNV and CDR2 is YYDKDF (reference sequence). The V and J ends lost 0 bases and 2 bases respectively, with 10 bases between them. The CDR3 spells CATSRDQNRQETQYF. The DNA for the CDR3 is TGTGCCACCAGCAGAGATCAAAACAGACAAGAGACCCAGTACTTC.

The V gene is TRBV29-1, the J gene TRBJ2-3; TRBD1 matches at 10 bases. The CDR3 loop spans 14 amino acids. CDR1 and CDR2 from the germline V gene are SQVTM and ANQGSEA. V was pared by 3 bases and J by 8 bases, with 8 bases of the junction left unmatched. CDR3 bases: TGCAGCGTTGAGGACAGGGGGGCCCTCGGTACGCAGTATTTT. Translated, it gives CSVEDRGALGTQYF.

The chain couples TRBV6-5 to TRBJ2-1; 10 positions agree with TRBD2. CDR3 size: 16 residues. The V gene's germline CDR1 is MNHEY and CDR2 SVGAGI. The trim removed 0 bases at V and 6 bases at J, leaving 5 bases unmatched. CDR3 sequence reads: CASSYSAGLARNEQFF. The CDR3 coding sequence is TGTGCCAGCAGTTACTCAGCGGGACTAGCGCGCAATGAGCAGTTCTTC.

A word on this clone: One junction end does not reproduce the germline sequence, and a read error may be involved. This same CDR3 is encoded by further DNA sequences in the sample. The chain couples TRBV27 to TRBJ2-2, with TRBD2 as a possible D gene (5 bases). The CDR3 has 14 residues. The germline CDR1 and CDR2 sequences are MNHEY and SMNVEV (reference sequence). CDR3 amino acids: CASFNQRNSGELFF. The CDR3 nucleotides are TGTGCCAGCTTCAATCAGAGAAACTCCGGGGAACTGTTTTTT.

This clone was recorded once. The chain is built from TRBV5-1 and TRBJ1-4; no definite D call. CDR1 and CDR2 from the germline V gene are SGHRS and YFSETQ. The CDR3 has 14 residues. The V gene lost 0 bases and the J gene lost 2 bases, with 5 bases spanning the gap. DNA of the CDR3: TGCGCCAGCAGCTTGGAGAGGACTAATGAAAAACTGTTTTTT. Translating it yields CASSLERTNEKLFF.

This clone has just one count. One end of the junction varies from germline; a read error may be responsible. At the DNA level, this CDR3 is encoded by other sequences in the same sample as well. The V and J genes are TRBV29-1 and TRBJ2-1; 7 bases are shared with TRBD2. There are 14 residues in the CDR3. Germline values: CDR1 SQVTM, CDR2 ANQGSEA. In DNA form, the CDR3 reads TGTAGCGTTGGCCTGCTCGGGAGGTTACATGAGCAGTTCTTC. This sequence encodes CSVGLLGRLHEQFF.

The V gene is TRBV6-5, the J gene TRBJ1-5; D unclear. The germline CDR1 and CDR2 sequences are MNHEY and SVGAGI. The V end was cut by 7 bases, the J end by 4 bases, with 17 bases between. There are 15 residues in the CDR3. The CDR3 DNA is TGTGCCAGCACCCCCGGAGGGCTCCAGAATCAGCCCCAGCATTTT. It is translated as CASTPGGLQNQPQHF.

V is TRBV7-9 and J is TRBJ1-2, with 8 bases fitting TRBD1. CDR1 and CDR2 from the germline V gene are SEHNR and FQNEAQ (reference sequence). The ends lost 1 base at V and 4 bases at J; junction bases unmatched: 5. This CDR3 spans 15 amino acids. The CDR3 reads CASSLGTGRSYGYTF. The CDR3 nucleotides read TGTGCCAGCAGCTTAGGGACAGGGAGGAGCTATGGCTACACCTTC.

The J gene is TRBJ1-1, the V gene TRBV4-3, with TRBD1 as a possible D gene (5 bases). V lost 4 bases to trimming and J lost 7 bases, with 13 bases between them. The germline V gene encodes CDR1 LGHNA and CDR2 YSLEER. There are 13 residues in the CDR3. CDR3 region: CASSRKGDSEAFF. In DNA, the CDR3 is TGCGCCAGCAGCCGAAAGGGAGACAGTGAAGCTTTCTTT.

The chain has TRBV5-4 and TRBJ2-2; the match to TRBD2 covers 10 bases. CDR3 length: 16 residues. V was clipped by 5 bases and J by 3 bases; unmatched bases: 7. Germline loops: CDR1 SGHNT, CDR2 YYREEE (reference sequence). The CDR3 is CASRSAGGPYTGELFF. CDR3 in DNA: TGTGCCAGCAGGTCAGCGGGAGGGCCTTACACCGGGGAGCTGTTTTTT.

This chain links TRBV28 with TRBJ1-1; 8 bases map to TRBD1. V was clipped by 4 bases and J by 1 base; unmatched bases: 8. Germline V gene lookup returns CDR1 MDHEN and CDR2 SYDVKM. The CDR3 is made up of 16 amino acids. In DNA, the CDR3 is TGTGCCAGCAGTTCCTCCCTGACAGGGGAGAACACTGAAGCTTTCTTT. This gives the protein CASSSSLTGENTEAFF.

The rearrangement joins TRBV7-9 to TRBJ1-1; D not certain. Germline assignment: CDR1 SEHNR and CDR2 FQNEAQ (reference sequence). The V and J ends lost 6 bases and 5 bases respectively, with 16 bases between them. The CDR3 contains 14 residues. CDR3 amino acids: CASRSTARNTEAFF. The CDR3 nucleotides read TGTGCCAGCAGGTCCACCGCGAGGAATACTGAAGCTTTCTTT.

This clone was counted between two and nine times. The J gene is TRBJ1-1, the V gene TRBV4-1, with D unresolved. CDR1 is MGHRA and CDR2 is YSYEKL in the germline V gene. This CDR3 has 15 amino acids. Trimming cost V 3 bases and J 4 bases, with 15 bases left between them. CDR3 coding DNA: TGCGCCAGCAGCCACCCCGCCCCAGGCGGCACTGAAGCTTTCTTT. This sequence encodes CASSHPAPGGTEAFF.

The rearrangement uses TRBV29-1 and TRBJ1-1; D is unclear. Trimming pared 0 bases from V and 0 bases from J, leaving 17 bases between. The length of the CDR3 is 17 residues. CDR1 is SQVTM, CDR2 ANQGSEA, per germline. The CDR3, as DNA: TGCAGCGTTGAAGACGATTTTGGCGGTACCTTGAACACTGAAGCTTTCTTT. Translated, it gives CSVEDDFGGTLNTEAFF.

This chain joins TRBV11-2 and TRBJ2-7; 9 nucleotides align to TRBD1. CDR1 SGHAT and CDR2 FQNNGV come from the germline V gene. The CDR3 totals 15 residues. With V trimmed by 3 bases and J by 3 bases, 6 bases remained unmatched. The CDR3 loop is CASSFYLGQGYEQYF. For the CDR3, the DNA is TGTGCCAGCAGCTTTTATCTGGGACAGGGCTACGAGCAGTACTTC.

Only one count was recorded for this clone. This sequence joins TRBV27 and TRBJ2-4; D is uncertain. Germline V gene sequence: CDR1 MNHEY, CDR2 SMNVEV (reference sequence). V lost 7 bases, J lost 7 bases, and 20 bases lay in between. The CDR3 contains 15 residues. The CDR3 sequence: CASTPRSGSANIQYF. The CDR3 DNA is TGTGCCAGCACCCCTAGGTCGGGTTCTGCGAACATTCAGTACTTC.

The genes are TRBV7-2 and TRBJ1-1; weak D call: TRBD1 (6 bases). CDR1 is SGHTA and CDR2 is FQGNSA in the germline V gene. The CDR3 sequence is 14 residues long. Between the trimmed V and J ends, which lost 6 bases and 5 bases, there was a span of 16 bases. The CDR3 DNA follows: TGTGCCAGCAGTGACTTGGGGGGCGCGACTGAAGCTTTCTTT. Protein: CASSDLGGATEAFF.

This CDR3 is CATSDLESEQYF. The CDR3, as DNA: TGTGCCACCAGTGATTTGGAGAGCGAGCAGTACTTC. V and J are TRBV24-1 and TRBJ2-7; D gene unclear. The CDR3 is made up of 12 amino acids. V was trimmed by 0 bases and J by 6 bases, leaving 5 bases between them. Germline CDR1 and CDR2: KGHDR and SFDVKD.